This T cell receptor beta chain was recovered during a study of Graves' ophthalmopathy and Graves' hyperthyroidism. Across the whole study: Upon initial diagnosis and before any treatment, peripheral blood was collected.

The V end lost 2 bases, the J end lost 1 base, and 9 bases lay between the germline ends. CDR1 and CDR2 (germline): DFQATT, SNEGSKA (reference sequence). This CDR3 contains 13 residues. Excluded: other autoimmune disease, uncontrolled infection, pregnancy or lactation. The PBMCs used were ones drawn from approximately 10 ml of fresh peripheral blood. From RNA, the CDR3 regions of TCR beta chains were amplified and sequenced. A first-round RT-PCR used HTBI primers, followed by a second-round multiplex PCR. TCRdb processed the multiplex PCR reads anew with MiXCR; each CDR3 protein has one entry. The data contain under 200,000 distinct CDR3 sequences, over 35% of them singletons.

The sequenced sample consisted of peripheral blood. This chain connects TRBV20-1 to TRBJ2-7; D call uncertain. The TCR sequence derives from a woman in her thirties or forties with Graves' ophthalmopathy. CDR3 in amino acids: CSARQATSYEQYF. Written as DNA, the CDR3 is TGCAGTGCTAGACAAGCAACTTCCTACGAGCAGTACTTC.